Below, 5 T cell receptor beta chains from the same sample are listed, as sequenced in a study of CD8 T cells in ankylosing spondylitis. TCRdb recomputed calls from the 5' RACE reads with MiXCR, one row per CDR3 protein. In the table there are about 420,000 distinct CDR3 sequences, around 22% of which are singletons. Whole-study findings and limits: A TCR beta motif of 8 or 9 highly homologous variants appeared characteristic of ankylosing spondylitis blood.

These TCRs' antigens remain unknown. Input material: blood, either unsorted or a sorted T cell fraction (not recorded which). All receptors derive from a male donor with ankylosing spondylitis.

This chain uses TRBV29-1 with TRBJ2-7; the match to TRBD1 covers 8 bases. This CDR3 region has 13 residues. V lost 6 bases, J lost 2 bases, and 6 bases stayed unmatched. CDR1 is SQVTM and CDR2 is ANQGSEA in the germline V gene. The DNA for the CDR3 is TGCAGCGTCGGGGACAGGTCGACCTACGAGCAGTACTTC. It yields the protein CSVGDRSTYEQYF.

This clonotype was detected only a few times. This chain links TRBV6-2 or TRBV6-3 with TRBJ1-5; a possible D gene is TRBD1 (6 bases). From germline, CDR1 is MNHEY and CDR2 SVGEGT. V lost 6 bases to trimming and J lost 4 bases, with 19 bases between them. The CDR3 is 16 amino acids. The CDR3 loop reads CASSWGQPGANQPQHF. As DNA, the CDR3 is TGTGCCAGCAGCTGGGGGCAGCCAGGGGCTAATCAGCCCCAGCATTTT.

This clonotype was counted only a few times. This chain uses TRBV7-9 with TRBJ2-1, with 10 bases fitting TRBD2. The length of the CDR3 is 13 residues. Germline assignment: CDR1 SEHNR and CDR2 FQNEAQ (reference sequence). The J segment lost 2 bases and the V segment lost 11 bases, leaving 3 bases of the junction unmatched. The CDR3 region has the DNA TGTGCCGGTAGCGGGAGGACCTACAATGAGCAGTTCTTC. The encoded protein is CAGSGRTYNEQFF.

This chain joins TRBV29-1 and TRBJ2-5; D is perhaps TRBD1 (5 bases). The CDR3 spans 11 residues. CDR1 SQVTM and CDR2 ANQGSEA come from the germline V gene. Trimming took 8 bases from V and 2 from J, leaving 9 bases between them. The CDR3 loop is CSTGAQETQYF. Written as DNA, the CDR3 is TGCAGCACAGGCGCACAAGAGACCCAGTACTTC.

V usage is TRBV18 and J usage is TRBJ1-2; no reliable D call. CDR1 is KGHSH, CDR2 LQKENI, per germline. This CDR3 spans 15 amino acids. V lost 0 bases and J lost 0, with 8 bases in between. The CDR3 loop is CASSPPNRANYGYTF. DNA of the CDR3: TGTGCCAGCTCACCACCGAATCGAGCTAACTATGGCTACACCTTC.